This T cell receptor (beta chain) was identified in a study of blood T cell repertoires in COVID-19. The overall study: Whether acute or convalescent, the COVID-19 samples came from the United States, Italy and Spain. Sample material is recorded as cDNA or gDNA derived from T cells, B-cell-depleted T cells, or PBMCs.

Authors' processing steps: Reference gene primer amplification in the assay estimated nucleated cell counts. Generated by immunoSEQ multiplex PCR, the TCRdb table keeps only in-frame clones and is missing some. V, J and clone size were drawn from that table, and D and trimming were deduced from the DNA. The table has around 160,000 clones, around nine tenths seen once; the top ten hold about 18%. Sequenced input: peripheral blood. The receptor's source is a man aged 55 to 70 with active or convalescent COVID-19.

CDR3 bases: TGTGCCAGCAGCAGGGGACTAGCGGGAGTGGTTGAGCAGTTCTTC. As protein: CASSRGLAGVVEQFF. The chain has TRBV7-9 and TRBJ2-1; 14 bases line up with TRBD2. Per the germline V gene, CDR1 is SEHNR and CDR2 is FQNEAQ (reference sequence). The V gene end was trimmed by 5 bases and the J gene end by 9 bases; junction bases not matched to a gene: 6. This CDR3 has 15 residues.